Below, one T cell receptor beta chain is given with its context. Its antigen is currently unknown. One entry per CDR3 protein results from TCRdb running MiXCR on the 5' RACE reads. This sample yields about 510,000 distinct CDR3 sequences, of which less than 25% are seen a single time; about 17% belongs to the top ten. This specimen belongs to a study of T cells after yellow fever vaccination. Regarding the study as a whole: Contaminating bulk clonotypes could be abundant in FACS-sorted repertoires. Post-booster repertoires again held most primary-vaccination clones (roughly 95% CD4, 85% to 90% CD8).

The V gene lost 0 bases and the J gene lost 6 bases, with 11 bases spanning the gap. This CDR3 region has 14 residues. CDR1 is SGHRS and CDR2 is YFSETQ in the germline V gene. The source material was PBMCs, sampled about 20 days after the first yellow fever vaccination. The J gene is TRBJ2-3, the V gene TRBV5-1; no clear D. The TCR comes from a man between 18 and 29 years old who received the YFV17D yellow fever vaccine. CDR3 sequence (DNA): TGCGCCAGCAGCTTGGCCGCCAGGATGGATACGCAGTATTTT. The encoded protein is CASSLAARMDTQYF. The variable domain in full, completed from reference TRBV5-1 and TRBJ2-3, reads KAGVTQTPRYLIKTRGQQVTLSCSPISGHRSVSWYQQTPGQGLQFLFEYFSETQRNKGNFPGRFSGRQFSNSRSEMNVSTLELGDSALYLCASSLAARMDTQYFGPGTRLTVL.